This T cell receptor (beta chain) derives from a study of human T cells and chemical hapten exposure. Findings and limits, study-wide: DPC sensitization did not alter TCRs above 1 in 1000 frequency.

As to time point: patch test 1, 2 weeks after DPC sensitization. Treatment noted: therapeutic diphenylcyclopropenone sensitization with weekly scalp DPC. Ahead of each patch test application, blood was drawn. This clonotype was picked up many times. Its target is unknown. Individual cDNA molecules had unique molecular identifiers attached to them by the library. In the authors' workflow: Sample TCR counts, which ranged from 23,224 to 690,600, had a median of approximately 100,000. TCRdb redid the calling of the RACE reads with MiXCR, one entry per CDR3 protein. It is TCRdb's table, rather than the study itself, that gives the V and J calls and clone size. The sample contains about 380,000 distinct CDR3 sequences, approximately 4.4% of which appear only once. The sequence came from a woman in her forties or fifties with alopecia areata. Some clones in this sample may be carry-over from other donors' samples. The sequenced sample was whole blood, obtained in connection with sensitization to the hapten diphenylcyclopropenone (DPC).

CDR3 amino acids: CSVIRGVAEAFF. The CDR3 DNA reads TGCAGCGTAATCAGGGGGGTCGCTGAAGCTTTCTTT. This chain joins TRBV29-1 and TRBJ1-1, with 7 bases fitting TRBD1. The germline gives CDR1 SQVTM, CDR2 ANQGSEA. The CDR3 is 12 residues long. V lost 6 bases, J lost 6 bases, and 7 bases stayed unmatched.